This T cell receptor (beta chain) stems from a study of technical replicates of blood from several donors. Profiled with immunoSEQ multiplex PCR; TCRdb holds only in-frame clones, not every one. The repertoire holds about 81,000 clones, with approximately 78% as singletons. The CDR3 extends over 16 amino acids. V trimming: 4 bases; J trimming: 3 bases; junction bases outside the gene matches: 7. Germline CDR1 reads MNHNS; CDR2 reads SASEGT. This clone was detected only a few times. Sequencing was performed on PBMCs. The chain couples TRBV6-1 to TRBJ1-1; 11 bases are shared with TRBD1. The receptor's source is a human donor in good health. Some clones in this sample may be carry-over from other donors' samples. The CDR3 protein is CASSANLGQGDTEAFF. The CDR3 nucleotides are TGTGCCAGCAGTGCCAACCTGGGACAGGGGGACACTGAAGCTTTCTTT.